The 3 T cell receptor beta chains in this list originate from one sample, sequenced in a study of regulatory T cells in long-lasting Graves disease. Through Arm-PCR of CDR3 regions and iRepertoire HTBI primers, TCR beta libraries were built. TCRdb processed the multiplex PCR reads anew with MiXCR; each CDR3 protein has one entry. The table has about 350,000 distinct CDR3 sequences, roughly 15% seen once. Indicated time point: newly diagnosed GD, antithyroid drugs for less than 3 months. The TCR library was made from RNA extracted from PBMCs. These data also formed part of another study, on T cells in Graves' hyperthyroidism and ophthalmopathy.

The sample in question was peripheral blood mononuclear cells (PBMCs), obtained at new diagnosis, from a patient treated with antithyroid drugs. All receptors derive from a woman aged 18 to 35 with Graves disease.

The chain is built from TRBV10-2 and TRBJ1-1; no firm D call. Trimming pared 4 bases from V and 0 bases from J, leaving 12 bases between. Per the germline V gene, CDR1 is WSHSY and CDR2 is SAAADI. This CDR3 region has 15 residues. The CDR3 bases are TGCGCCAGCAGTGGAGGCGCTTTAGTGAACACTGAAGCTTTCTTT. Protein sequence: CASSGGALVNTEAFF.

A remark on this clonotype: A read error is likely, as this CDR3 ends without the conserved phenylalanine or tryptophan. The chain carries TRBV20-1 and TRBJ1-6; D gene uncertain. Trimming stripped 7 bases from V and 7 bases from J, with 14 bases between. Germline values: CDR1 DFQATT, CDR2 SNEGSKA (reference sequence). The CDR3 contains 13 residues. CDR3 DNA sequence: TGCAGTGTAAGAAAAGGACCCAATTCACCCCTCCACGTT. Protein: CSVRKGPNSPLHV.

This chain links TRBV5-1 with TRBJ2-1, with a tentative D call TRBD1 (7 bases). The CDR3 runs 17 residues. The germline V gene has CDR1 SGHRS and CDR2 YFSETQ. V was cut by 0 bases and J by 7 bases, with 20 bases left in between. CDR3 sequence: CASSLGWTGGAGNEQFF. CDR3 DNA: TGCGCCAGCAGCTTGGGGTGGACAGGCGGGGCCGGGAATGAGCAGTTCTTC.